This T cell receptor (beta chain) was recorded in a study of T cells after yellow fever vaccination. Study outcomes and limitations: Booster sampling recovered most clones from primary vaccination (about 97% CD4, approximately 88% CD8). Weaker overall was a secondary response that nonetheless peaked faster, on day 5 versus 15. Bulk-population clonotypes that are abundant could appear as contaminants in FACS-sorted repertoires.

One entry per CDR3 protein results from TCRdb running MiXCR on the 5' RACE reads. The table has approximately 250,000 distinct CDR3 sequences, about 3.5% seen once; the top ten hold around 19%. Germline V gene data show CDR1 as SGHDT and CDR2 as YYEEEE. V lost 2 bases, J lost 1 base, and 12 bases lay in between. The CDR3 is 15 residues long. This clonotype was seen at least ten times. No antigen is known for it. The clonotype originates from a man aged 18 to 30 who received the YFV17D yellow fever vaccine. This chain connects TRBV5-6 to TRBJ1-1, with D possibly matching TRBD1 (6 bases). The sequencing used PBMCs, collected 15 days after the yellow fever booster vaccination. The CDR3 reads CASSLPGHPNTEAFF. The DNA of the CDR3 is TGTGCCAGCAGCTTACCGGGACACCCGAACACTGAAGCTTTCTTT.